This T cell receptor beta chain was sequenced in a study of blood T cell repertoires in COVID-19. Study at large: Collection of acute and convalescent COVID-19 samples took place in the United States, Italy and Spain. T cells, B-cell-depleted T cells, or PBMCs provided the cDNA or gDNA that served as material.

The CDR3 has 16 amino acids. Germline V lookup: CDR1 LNHDA, CDR2 SQIVND (reference sequence). V was clipped by 2 bases and J by 2 bases, with 12 bases between them. Only in-frame clones appear in the TCRdb table, and some are missing; sequencing was by immunoSEQ multiplex PCR. This table has over 200,000 clones, 86% appearing once. The source of this sequence is a man aged 45 to 65 with COVID-19, enrolled during active disease. The sample consisted of peripheral blood. V gene TRBV19 combines with J gene TRBJ2-2, with a possible D match to TRBD2 (7 bases). CDR3 DNA: TGTGCCAGTAGTATATATCGGGGGGCCAACACCGGGGAGCTGTTTTTT. Residues: CASSIYRGANTGELFF. Looking up the rest from reference TRBV19 and TRBJ2-2 gives the full variable domain: DGGITQSPKYLFRKEGQNVTLSCEQNLNHDAMYWYRQDPGQGLRLIYYSQIVNDFQKGDIAEGYSVSREKKESFPLTVTSAQKNPTAFYLCASSIYRGANTGELFFGEGSRLTVL.